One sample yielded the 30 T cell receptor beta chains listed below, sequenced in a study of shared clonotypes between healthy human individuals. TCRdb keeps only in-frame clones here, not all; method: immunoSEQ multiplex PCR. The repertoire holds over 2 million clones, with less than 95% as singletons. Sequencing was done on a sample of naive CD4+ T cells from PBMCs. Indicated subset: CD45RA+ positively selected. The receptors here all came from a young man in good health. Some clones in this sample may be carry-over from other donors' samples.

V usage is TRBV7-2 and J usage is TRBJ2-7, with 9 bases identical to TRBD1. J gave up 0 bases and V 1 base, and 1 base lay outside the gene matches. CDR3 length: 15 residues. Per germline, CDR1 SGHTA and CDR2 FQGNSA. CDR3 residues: CASSLVTGGSYEQYF. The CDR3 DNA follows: TGTGCCAGCAGCTTAGTGACAGGGGGCTCCTACGAGCAGTACTTC.

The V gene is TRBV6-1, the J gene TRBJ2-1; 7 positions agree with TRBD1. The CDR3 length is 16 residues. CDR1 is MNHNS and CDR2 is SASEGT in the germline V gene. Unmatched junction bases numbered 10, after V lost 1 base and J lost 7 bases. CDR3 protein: CASSEGQGGPYNEQFF. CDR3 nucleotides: TGTGCCAGCAGTGAAGGGCAAGGGGGCCCTTATAATGAGCAGTTCTTC.

The chain's CDR3 is CASSSGQGARWNQPQHF. The CDR3 region has the DNA TGTGCCAGCAGTTCTGGACAGGGGGCTCGCTGGAATCAGCCCCAGCATTTT. The chain links TRBV28 to TRBJ1-5, with TRBD1 matching 11 bases. The V gene end was trimmed by 4 bases and the J gene end by 4 bases; junction bases not matched to a gene: 9. The germline V gene encodes CDR1 MDHEN and CDR2 SYDVKM. This CDR3 has 17 amino acids.

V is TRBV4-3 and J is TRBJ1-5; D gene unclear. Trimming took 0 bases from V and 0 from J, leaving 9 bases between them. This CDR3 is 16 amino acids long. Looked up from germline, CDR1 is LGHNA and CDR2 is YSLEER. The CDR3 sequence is CASSQDFGYSNQPQHF. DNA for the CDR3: TGCGCCAGCAGCCAAGATTTCGGGTATAGCAATCAGCCCCAGCATTTT.

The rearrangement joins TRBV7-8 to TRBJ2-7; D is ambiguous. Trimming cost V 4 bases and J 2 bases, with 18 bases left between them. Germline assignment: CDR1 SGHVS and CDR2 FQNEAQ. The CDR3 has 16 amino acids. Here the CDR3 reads CASSYIPWTVTYEQYF. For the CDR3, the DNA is TGTGCCAGCAGCTACATACCTTGGACGGTAACCTACGAGCAGTACTTC. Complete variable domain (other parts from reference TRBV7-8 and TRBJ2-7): GAGVSQSPRYKVAKRGQDVALRCDPISGHVSLFWYQQALGQGPEFLTYFQNEAQLDKSGLPSDRFFAERPEGSVSTLKIQRTQQEDSAVYLCASSYIPWTVTYEQYFGPGTRLTVT.

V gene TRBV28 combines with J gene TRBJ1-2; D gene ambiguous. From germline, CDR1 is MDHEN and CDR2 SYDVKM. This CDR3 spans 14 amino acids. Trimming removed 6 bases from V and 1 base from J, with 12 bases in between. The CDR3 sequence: CASSERRFNYGYTF. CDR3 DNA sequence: TGTGCCAGCAGCGAAAGAAGGTTTAACTATGGCTACACCTTC.

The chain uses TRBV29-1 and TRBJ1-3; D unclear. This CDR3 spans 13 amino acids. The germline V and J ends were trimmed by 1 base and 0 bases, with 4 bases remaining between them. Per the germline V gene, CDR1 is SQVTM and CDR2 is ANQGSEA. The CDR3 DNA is TGCAGCGTTGAAGGAGTCTCTGGAAACACCATATATTTT. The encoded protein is CSVEGVSGNTIYF.

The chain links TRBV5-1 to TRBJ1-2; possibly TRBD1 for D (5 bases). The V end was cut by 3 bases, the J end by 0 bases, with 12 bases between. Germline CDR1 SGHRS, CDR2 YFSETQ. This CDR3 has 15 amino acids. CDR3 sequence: CASSSRGDSNYGYTF. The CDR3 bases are TGCGCCAGCAGCTCTCGCGGGGACTCTAACTATGGCTACACCTTC.

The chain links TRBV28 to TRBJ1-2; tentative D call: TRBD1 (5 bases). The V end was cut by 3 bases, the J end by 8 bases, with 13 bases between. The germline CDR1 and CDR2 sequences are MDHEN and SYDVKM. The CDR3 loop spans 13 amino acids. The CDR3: CASSLFRVEGYTF. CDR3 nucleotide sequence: TGTGCCAGCAGTTTGTTCAGGGTCGAAGGCTACACCTTC.

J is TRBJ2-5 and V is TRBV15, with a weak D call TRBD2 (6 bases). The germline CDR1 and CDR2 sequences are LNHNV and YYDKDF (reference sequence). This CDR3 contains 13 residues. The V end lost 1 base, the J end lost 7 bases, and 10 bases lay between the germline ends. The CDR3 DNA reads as TGTGCCACCAGCAGAGTTAGCGGAGGGACCCAGTACTTC. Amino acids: CATSRVSGGTQYF.

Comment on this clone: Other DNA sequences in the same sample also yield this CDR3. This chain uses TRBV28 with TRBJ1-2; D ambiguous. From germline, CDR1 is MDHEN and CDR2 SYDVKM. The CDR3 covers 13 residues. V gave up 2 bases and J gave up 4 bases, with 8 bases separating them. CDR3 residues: CASSLEGPYGYTF. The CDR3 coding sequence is TGTGCCAGCAGTTTAGAGGGCCCCTATGGCTACACCTTC.

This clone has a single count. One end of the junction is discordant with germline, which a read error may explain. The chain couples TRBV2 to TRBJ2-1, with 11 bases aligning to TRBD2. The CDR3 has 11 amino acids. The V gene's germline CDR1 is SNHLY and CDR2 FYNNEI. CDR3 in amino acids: CASRLTSGNIF. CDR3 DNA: TGTGCCAGCAGGCTGACTAGCGGGAACATCTTC.

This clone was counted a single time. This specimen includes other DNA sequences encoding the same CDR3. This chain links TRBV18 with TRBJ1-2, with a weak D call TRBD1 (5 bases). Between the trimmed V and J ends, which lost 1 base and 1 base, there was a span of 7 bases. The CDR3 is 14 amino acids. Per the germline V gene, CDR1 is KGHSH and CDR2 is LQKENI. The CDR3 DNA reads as TGTGCCAGCTCACCACAGGGACTTAACTATGGCTACACCTTC. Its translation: CASSPQGLNYGYTF.

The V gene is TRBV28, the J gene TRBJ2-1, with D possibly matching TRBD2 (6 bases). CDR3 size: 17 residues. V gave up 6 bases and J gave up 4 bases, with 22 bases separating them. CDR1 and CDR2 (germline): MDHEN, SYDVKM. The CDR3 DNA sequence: TGTGCCAGCAGCCCTCCGGTGGGGGGACCGCGGTACAATGAGCAGTTCTTC. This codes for CASSPPVGGPRYNEQFF.

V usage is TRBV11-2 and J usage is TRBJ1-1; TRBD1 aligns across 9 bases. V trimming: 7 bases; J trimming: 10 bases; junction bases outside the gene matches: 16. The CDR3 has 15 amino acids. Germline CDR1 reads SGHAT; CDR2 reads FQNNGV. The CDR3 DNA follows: TGTGCCAGCACGGCGGGACAGGGTCTTCCAAAGGGAGCTTTCTTT. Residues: CASTAGQGLPKGAFF.

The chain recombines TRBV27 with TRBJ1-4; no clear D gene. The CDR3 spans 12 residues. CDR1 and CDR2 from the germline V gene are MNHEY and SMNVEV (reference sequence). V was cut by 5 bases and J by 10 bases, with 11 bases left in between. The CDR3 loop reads CASSRVRGKLFF. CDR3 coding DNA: TGTGCCAGCAGTCGTGTCCGGGGAAAACTGTTTTTT.

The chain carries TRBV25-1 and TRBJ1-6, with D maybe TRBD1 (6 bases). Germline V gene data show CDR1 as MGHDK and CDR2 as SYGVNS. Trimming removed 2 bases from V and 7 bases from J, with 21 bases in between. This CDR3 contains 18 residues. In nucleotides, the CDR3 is TGTGCCAGCAGTGAACCTCGTGGGGGGGGGCCATTGAATTCACCCCTCCACTTT. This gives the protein CASSEPRGGGPLNSPLHF.

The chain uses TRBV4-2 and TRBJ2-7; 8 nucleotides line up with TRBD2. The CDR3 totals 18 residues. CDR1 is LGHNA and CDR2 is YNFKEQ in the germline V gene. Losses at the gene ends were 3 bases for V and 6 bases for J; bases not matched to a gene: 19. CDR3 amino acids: CASSQRDILSGSVSEQYF. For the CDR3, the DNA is TGTGCCAGCAGCCAGAGGGATATCCTGAGCGGGAGTGTTAGCGAGCAGTACTTC.

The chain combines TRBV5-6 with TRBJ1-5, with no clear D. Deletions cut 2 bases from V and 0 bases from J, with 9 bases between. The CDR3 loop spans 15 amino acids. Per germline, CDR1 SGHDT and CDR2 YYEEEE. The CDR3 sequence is CASSLGLYSNQPQHF. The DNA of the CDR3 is TGTGCCAGCAGCTTAGGACTTTATAGCAATCAGCCCCAGCATTTT.

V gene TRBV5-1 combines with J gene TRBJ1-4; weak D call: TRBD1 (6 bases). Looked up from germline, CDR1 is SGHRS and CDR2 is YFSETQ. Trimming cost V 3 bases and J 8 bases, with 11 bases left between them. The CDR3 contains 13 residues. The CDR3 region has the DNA TGCGCCAGCAGCTACCCCGGGACAGAAAAACTGTTTTTT. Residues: CASSYPGTEKLFF.

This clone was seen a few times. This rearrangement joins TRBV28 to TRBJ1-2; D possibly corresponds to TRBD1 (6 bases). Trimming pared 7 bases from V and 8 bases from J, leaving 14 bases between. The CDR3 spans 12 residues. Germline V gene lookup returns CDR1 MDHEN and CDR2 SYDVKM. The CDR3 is CASTTGGAGYTF. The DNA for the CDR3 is TGTGCCAGCACCACTGGGGGCGCGGGCTACACCTTC.

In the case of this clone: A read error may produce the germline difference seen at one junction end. CDR3 sequence: CASSLGLYYEQYF. The CDR3 DNA reads TGTGCCAGCAGCTTGGGCCTATACTACGAGCAGTACTTC. The chain recombines TRBV5-3 with TRBJ2-5; no clear D. The J call may be wrong; the DNA end is better matched by TRBJ2-7. TRBV5-3 is reported as an ORF; its role is uncertain. The CDR3 contains 13 residues.

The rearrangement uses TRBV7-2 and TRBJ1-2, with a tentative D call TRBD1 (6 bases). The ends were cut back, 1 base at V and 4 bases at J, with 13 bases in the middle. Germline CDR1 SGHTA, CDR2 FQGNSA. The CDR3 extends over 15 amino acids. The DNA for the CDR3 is TGTGCCAGCAGCTTAGATTTCGGGGGGCCCTATGGCTACACCTTC. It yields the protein CASSLDFGGPYGYTF. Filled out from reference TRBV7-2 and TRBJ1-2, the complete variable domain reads GAGVSQSPSNKVTEKGKDVELRCDPISGHTALYWYRQSLGQGLEFLIYFQGNSAPDKSGLPSDRFSAERTGGSVSTLTIQRTQQEDSAVYLCASSLDFGGPYGYTFGSGTRLTVV.

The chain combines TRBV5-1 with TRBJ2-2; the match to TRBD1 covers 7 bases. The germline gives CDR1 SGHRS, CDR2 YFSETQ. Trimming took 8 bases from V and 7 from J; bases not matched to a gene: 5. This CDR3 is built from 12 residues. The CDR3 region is CASQQGNGELFF. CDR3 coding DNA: TGCGCCAGTCAACAGGGGAACGGGGAGCTGTTTTTT.

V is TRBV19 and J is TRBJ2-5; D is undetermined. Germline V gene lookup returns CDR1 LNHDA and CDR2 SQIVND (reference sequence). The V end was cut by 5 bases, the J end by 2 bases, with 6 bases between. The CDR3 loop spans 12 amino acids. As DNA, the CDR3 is TGTGCCAGTAGTCGAGAACAAGAGACCCAGTACTTC. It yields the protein CASSREQETQYF.

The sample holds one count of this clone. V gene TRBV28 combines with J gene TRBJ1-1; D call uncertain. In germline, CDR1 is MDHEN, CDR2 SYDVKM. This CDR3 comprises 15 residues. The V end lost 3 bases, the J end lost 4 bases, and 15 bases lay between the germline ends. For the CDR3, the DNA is TGTGCCAGCAGTTTGGGAGGGCTCTTGGGCACTGAAGCTTTCTTT. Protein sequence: CASSLGGLLGTEAFF.

The CDR3 loop reads CASSPRDGTGVGDTQYF. The DNA of the CDR3 is TGCGCCAGCAGCCCAAGAGACGGGACAGGGGTGGGAGATACGCAGTATTTT. The V gene is TRBV5-1, the J gene TRBJ2-3; 10 bases are a match to TRBD1. The CDR3 consists of 17 residues. Germline loops: CDR1 SGHRS, CDR2 YFSETQ. V dropped 4 bases and J dropped 5; count of bases not matched to a gene: 13.

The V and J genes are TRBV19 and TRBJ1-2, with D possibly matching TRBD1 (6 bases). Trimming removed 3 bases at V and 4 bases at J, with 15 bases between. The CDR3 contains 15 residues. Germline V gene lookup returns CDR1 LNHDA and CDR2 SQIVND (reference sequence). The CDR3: CASSISRQVSYGYTF. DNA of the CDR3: TGTGCCAGTAGTATCTCGAGACAGGTCAGCTATGGCTACACCTTC.

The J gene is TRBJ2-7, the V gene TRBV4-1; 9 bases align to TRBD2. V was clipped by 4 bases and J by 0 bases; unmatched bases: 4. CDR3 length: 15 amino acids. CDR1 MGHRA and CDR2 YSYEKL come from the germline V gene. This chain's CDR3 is CASSLGLARSYEQYF. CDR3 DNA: TGCGCCAGCAGCCTAGGACTAGCGCGCTCCTACGAGCAGTACTTC.

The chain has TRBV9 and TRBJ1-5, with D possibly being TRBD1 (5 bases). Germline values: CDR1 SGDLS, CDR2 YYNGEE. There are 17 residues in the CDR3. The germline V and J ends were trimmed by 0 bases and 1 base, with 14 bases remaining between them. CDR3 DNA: TGTGCCAGCAGCGTAGGAGTTGGGGCAGGGAGCAATCAGCCCCAGCATTTT. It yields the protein CASSVGVGAGSNQPQHF.